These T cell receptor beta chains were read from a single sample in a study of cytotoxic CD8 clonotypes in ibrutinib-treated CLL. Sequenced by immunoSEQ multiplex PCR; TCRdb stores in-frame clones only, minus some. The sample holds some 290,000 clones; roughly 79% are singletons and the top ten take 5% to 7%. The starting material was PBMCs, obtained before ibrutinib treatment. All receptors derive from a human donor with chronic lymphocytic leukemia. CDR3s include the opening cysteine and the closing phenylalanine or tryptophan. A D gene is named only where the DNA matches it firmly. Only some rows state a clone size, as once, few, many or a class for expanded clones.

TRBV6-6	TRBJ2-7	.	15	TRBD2	TGTGCCAGCAGTTACTTTGGGACTAGTTCCTACGAGCAGTACTTC	CASSYFGTSSYEQYF
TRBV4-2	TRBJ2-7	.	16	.	TGTGCCAGCAGCCCCTCCCGCCAAGCGCCAAACTACGAGCAGTACTTC	CASSPSRQAPNYEQYF
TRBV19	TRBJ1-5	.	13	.	TGTGCCAGTAGTATAGCCCCTAATCAGCCCCAGCATTTT	CASSIAPNQPQHF
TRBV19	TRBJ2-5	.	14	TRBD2	TGTGCCAGTAGTAAGAGCGGGGGGGAAGAGACCCAGTACTTC	CASSKSGGEETQYF
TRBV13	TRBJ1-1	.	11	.	TGTGCCAGCAGCCCAGGGACAAAAGCTTTCTTT	CASSPGTKAFF
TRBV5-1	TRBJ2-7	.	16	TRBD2	TGCGCCAGCAGCTTGGGACTAGCGGGAATGAGCTACGAGCAGTACTTC	CASSLGLAGMSYEQYF
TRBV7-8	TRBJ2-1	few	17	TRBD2	TGTGCCAGCAGCTCCGCCTTTATAGCGGGAGGATGGAATGAGCAGTTCTTC	CASSSAFIAGGWNEQFF
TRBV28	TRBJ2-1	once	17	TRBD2	TGTGCCAGCAGTTTAGGGACTAGCGGGAGGGTCTACAATGAGCAGTTCTTC	CASSLGTSGRVYNEQFF
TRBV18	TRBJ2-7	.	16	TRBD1	TGTGCCAGCTCACCGGCATATACAGGGGGAACGGGTGAGCAGTACTTC	CASSPAYTGGTGEQYF
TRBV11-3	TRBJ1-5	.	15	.	TGTGCCAGATTCGCCCTGATGGGGAACAATCAGCCCCAGCATTTT	CARFALMGNNQPQHF